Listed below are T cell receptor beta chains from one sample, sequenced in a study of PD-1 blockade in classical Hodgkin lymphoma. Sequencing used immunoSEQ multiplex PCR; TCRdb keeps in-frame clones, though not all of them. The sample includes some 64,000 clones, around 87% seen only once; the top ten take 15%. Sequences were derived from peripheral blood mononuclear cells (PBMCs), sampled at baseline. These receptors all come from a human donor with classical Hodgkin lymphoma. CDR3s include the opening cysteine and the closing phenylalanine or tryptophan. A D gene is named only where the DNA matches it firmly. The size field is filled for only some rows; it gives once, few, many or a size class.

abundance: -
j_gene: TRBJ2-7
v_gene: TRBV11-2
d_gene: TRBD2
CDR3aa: CASRRSSGSWAEQYF
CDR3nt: TGTGCCAGCAGACGATCTAGCGGGTCTTGGGCCGAGCAGTACTTC

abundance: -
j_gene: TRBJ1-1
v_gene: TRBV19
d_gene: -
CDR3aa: CASSRLEGAGAFF
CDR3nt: TGTGCCAGTAGTCGGTTGGAGGGAGCTGGAGCTTTCTTT

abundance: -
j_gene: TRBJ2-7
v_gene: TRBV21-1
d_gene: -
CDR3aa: CASSGRTSHDYEQYF
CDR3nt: TGTGCCAGCAGCGGTCGGACTAGTCATGACTACGAGCAGTACTTC

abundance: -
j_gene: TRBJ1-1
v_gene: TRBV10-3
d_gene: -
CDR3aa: CAISETTRRDTEAFF
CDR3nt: TGTGCCATCAGTGAGACGACACGGAGGGACACTGAAGCTTTCTTT

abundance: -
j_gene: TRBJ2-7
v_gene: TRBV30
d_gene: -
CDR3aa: CAWSVGPGGYSYEQYF
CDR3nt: TGTGCCTGGAGTGTAGGACCGGGGGGCTACTCCTACGAGCAGTACTTC

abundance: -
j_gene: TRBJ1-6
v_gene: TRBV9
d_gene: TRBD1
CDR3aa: CASSVGTGGYNSPLHF
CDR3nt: TGTGCCAGCAGCGTGGGAACAGGGGGCTATAATTCACCCCTCCACTTT

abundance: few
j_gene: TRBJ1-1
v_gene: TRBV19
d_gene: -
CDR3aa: CASWGNTEAFF
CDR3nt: TGTGCCAGTTGGGGGAACACTGAAGCTTTCTTT

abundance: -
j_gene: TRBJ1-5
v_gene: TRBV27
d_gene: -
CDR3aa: CASSPGRSDQPQHF
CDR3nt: TGTGCCAGCAGCCCCGGCAGGAGCGATCAGCCCCAGCATTTT

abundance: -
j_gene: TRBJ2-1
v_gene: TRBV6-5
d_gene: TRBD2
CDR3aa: CASSFPSGGAGEQFF
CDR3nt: TGTGCCAGTTCATTTCCTAGCGGGGGGGCTGGGGAGCAGTTCTTC

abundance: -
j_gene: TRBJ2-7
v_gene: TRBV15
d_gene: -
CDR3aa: CATRTSLDEGRARNEQYF
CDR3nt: TGTGCCACCAGAACTTCCCTAGACGAGGGGCGGGCTAGGAACGAGCAGTACTTC

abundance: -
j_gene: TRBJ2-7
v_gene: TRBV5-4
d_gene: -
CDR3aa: CASSLGSNYEQYF
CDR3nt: TGTGCCAGCAGCTTGGGCAGTAACTACGAGCAGTACTTC

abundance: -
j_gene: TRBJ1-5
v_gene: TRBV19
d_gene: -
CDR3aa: CASSTGGASYQPQHF
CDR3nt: TGTGCCAGTAGTACCGGGGGGGCCTCTTACCAGCCCCAGCATTTT

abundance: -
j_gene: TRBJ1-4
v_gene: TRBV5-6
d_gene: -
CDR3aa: CASSLAATGYEKLFF
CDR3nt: TGTGCCAGCAGCTTGGCCGCGACAGGTTATGAAAAACTGTTTTTT

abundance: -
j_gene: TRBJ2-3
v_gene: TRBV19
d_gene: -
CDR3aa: CASSIADTQYF
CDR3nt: TGTGCCAGTAGTATTGCAGATACGCAGTATTTT

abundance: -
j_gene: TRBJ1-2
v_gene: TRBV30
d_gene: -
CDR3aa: CACFEGMYISGYTF
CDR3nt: TGTGCCTGTTTTGAGGGAATGTATATTTCCGGCTACACCTTC

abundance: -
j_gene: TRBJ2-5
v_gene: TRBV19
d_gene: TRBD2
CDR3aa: CASTGGGQGQETQYF
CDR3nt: TGTGCCAGCACCGGGGGGGGGCAGGGACAAGAGACCCAGTACTTC

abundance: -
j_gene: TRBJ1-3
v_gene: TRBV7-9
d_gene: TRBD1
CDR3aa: CASSSPGQGPNTIYF
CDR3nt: TGTGCCAGCAGCTCACCGGGACAGGGACCCAACACCATATATTTT

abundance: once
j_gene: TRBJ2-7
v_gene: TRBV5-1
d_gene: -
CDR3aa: CASSFYARREQYF
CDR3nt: TGCGCCAGCAGCTTTTACGCCCGACGCGAGCAGTACTTC

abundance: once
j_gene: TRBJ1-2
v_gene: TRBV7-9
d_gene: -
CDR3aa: CASSLEVGYGYTF
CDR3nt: TGTGCCAGCAGCTTAGAAGTGGGATATGGCTACACCTTC

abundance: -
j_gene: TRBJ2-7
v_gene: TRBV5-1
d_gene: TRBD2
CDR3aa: CASSLALAGDEQYF
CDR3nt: TGCGCCAGCAGCTTGGCACTAGCGGGGGACGAGCAGTACTTC

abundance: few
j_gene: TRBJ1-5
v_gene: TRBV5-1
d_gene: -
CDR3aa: CASSLDSNQPQHF
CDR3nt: TGCGCCAGCAGCTTGGATAGCAATCAGCCCCAGCATTTT

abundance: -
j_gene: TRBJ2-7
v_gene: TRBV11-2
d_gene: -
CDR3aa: CASSLVGGTTYEQYF
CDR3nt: TGTGCCAGCAGCTTAGTTGGGGGCACGACCTACGAGCAGTACTTC

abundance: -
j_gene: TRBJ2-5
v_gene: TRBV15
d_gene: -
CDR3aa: CATSRGMRAADQETQYF
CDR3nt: TGTGCCACCAGCCGGGGAATGAGGGCCGCGGATCAAGAGACCCAGTACTTC

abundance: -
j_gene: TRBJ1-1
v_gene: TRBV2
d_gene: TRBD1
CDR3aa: CANGDREAFF
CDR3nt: TGTGCCAACGGGGACAGAGAAGCTTTCTTT

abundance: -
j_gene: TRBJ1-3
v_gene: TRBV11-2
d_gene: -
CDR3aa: CASSPLAASGNTIYF
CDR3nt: TGTGCCAGCAGCCCCTTGGCAGCCTCTGGAAACACCATATATTTT

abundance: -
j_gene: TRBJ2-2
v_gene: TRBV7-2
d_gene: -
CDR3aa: CASSLIFGGELFF
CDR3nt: TGTGCCAGCAGCTTAATATTCGGCGGGGAGCTGTTTTTT

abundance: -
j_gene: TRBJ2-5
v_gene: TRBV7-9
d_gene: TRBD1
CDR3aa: CASSDLGQNVGETQYF
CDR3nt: TGTGCCAGCAGCGACCTGGGACAGAACGTTGGAGAGACCCAGTACTTC

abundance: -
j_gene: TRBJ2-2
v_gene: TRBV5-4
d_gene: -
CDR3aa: CASSSDPIPNTGELFF
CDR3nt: TGTGCCAGCAGCTCCGACCCCATCCCAAACACCGGGGAGCTGTTTTTT

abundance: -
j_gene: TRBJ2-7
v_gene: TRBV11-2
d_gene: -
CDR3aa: CASSLMAGEYEQYF
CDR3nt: TGTGCCAGCAGCTTAATGGCAGGGGAATACGAGCAGTACTTC

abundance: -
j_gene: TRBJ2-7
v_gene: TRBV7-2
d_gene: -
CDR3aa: CASSFAFGRIEQYF
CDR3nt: TGTGCCAGCAGCTTTGCGTTTGGGAGGATCGAGCAGTACTTC

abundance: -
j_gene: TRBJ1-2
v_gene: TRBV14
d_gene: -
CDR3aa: CASSARMGVLNYGYTF
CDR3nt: TGTGCCAGCAGCGCCCGGATGGGGGTACTGAACTATGGCTACACCTTC

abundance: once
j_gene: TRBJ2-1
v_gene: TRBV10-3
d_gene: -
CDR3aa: CAIGDFSYNEQFF
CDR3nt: TGTGCCATCGGGGACTTCTCCTACAATGAGCAGTTCTTC